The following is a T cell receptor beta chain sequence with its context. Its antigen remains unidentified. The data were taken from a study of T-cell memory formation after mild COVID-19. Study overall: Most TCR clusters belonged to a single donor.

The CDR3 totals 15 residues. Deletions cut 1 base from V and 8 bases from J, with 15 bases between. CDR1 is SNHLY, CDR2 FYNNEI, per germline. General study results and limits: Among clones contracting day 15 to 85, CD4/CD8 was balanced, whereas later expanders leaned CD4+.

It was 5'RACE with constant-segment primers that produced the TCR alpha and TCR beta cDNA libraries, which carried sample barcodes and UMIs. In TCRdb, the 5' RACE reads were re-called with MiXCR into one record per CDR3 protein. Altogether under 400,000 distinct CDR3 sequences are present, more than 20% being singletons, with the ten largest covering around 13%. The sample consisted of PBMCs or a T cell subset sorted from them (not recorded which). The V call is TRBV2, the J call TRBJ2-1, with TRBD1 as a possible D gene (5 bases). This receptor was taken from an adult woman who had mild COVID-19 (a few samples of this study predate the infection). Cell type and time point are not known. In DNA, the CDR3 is TGTGCCAGCAGTGAAGAGGGTAATAGCAGGGATGAGCAGTTCTTC. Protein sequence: CASSEEGNSRDEQFF. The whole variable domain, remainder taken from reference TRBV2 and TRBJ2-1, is EPEVTQTPSHQVTQMGQEVILRCVPISNHLYFYWYRQILGQKVEFLVSFYNNEISEKSEIFDDQFSVERPDGSNFTLKIRSTKLEDSAMYFCASSEEGNSRDEQFFGPGTRLTVL.